This T cell receptor (beta chain) came from a study of type 1 and type 2 diabetes patients. Genomic DNA was the PCR template. Amplification of the beta chain CDR3 used 30 forward and 13 reverse multiplex primers. TCRdb independently ran MiXCR on the multiplex PCR reads; one entry per CDR3 protein. Of fewer than 350,000 distinct CDR3 sequences in the sample, over 45% were seen once. In this sample, this clonotype turned up a few times. What it binds is not known. General study findings and limits: Some T1D-only expanded clones might appear in more T2D or control samples.

V lost 5 bases, J lost 2 bases, and 13 bases lay in between. Germline CDR1 and CDR2: SGHTA and FQGNSA. The CDR3 runs to 14 residues. Other autoimmune diseases and infections within the past four weeks excluded donors. The chain links TRBV7-2 to TRBJ2-7, with D possibly matching TRBD2 (6 bases). Sequencing was done on a sample of peripheral blood mononuclear cells (PBMCs). This sequence originates from a man between 18 and 29 years old with type 2 diabetes. The CDR3 DNA follows: TGTGCCAGCAGCCCCGGGAGCGAAGCCTACGAGCAGTACTTC. Its protein product is CASSPGSEAYEQYF. The full variable domain, its missing parts supplied by reference TRBV7-2 and TRBJ2-7, is GAGVSQSPSNKVTEKGKDVELRCDPISGHTALYWYRQSLGQGLEFLIYFQGNSAPDKSGLPSDRFSAERTGGSVSTLTIQRTQQEDSAVYLCASSPGSEAYEQYFGPGTRLTVT.